Below, 23 T cell receptor beta chains from the same sample are listed, as sequenced in a study of blood T cells in healthy people across ages. A second PCR of roughly 7 to 11 cycles used a sample-barcoded 5' primer and a J-beta primer mix. TCRdb reprocessed the 5' RACE reads with MiXCR, giving one entry per CDR3 protein. The sample lists about 1.8 million distinct CDR3 sequences; roughly 49% were seen once. The sequencing input was blood. All receptors derive from a woman between 40 and 55 years old in good health.

This clonotype was observed at least ten times. Compared with germline, one end of the junction differs, possibly owing to a read error. The V and J genes are TRBV5-1 and TRBJ1-1; weak D call: TRBD1 (5 bases). The CDR3 extends over 13 amino acids. CDR1 is SGHRS and CDR2 is YFSETQ in the germline V gene. CDR3 region: CASSLGENTEAFF. The CDR3 DNA is TGTGCCAGCAGTTTAGGGGAGAACACTGAAGCTTTCTTT.

About this clonotype itself: The junction departs from the called germline gene at one end, perhaps through a read error. The V and J genes are TRBV4-3 and TRBJ2-4; 15 bases match TRBD2. Germline CDR1 and CDR2: LGHNA and YSLEER. The CDR3 covers 16 residues. CDR3 residues: CASGHGTSGGLNIQYF. DNA of the CDR3: TGCGCCAGCGGCCACGGGACTAGCGGGGGGTTAAACATTCAGTACTTC.

The chain is built from TRBV12-3 or TRBV12-4 and TRBJ2-4; D possibly uses TRBD1 or TRBD2 (6 bases each). This CDR3 has 15 amino acids. Trimming removed 3 bases at V and 4 bases at J, with 13 bases between. CDR3 protein: CASSFWGAQKNIQYF. CDR3 sequence (DNA): TGTGCCAGCAGTTTTTGGGGGGCCCAGAAAAACATTCAGTACTTC.

This clonotype was recorded at least ten times. CDR3 DNA sequence: TGCAGCGTTGAAGATAGGTCAGCCTATGGCTACACCTTC. It translates to CSVEDRSAYGYTF. The chain couples TRBV29-1 to TRBJ1-2; D gene ambiguous. Looked up from germline, CDR1 is SQVTM and CDR2 is ANQGSEA. The CDR3 consists of 13 residues. Trimming cost V 0 bases and J 4 bases, with 9 bases left between them.

The J gene is TRBJ1-2, the V gene TRBV27, with no clear D. Deletions cut 6 bases from V and 4 bases from J, with 12 bases between. Germline CDR1 MNHEY, CDR2 SMNVEV (reference sequence). The CDR3 spans 13 residues. In DNA form, the CDR3 reads TGTGCCAGCAGGGAGGGTCTGTCCTATGGCTACACCTTC. Encoded protein: CASREGLSYGYTF.

This CDR3 is CASRTPGLARNEQFF. In nucleotides, the CDR3 is TGCGCCAGCAGGACACCGGGACTAGCGAGAAATGAGCAGTTCTTC. The rearrangement links TRBV5-1 to TRBJ2-1; TRBD2 matches at 10 bases. V shed 5 bases and J 7 bases; nucleotides not matched to a gene: 9. The CDR3 consists of 15 residues. From germline, CDR1 is SGHRS and CDR2 YFSETQ.

The chain combines TRBV10-3 with TRBJ1-2; D unresolved. Germline V gives CDR1 ENHRY, CDR2 SYGVKD. This CDR3 contains 12 residues. The germline V and J ends were trimmed by 4 bases and 5 bases, with 8 bases remaining between them. In nucleotides, the CDR3 is TGTGCCATCAGTGGAGCAGATTATGGCTACACCTTC. Its translation: CAISGADYGYTF.

On this clonotype itself: A junction end diverges from the germline sequence, so it may reflect a read error. This chain uses TRBV27 with TRBJ2-3, with 7 bases matching TRBD2. Per the germline V gene, CDR1 is MNHEY and CDR2 is SMNVEV (reference sequence). This CDR3 is 15 amino acids long. The CDR3 bases are TGTGCCAGCAGTTTGTGGGGGGGATTCACAGGTACGCAGTATTTT. Translation: CASSLWGGFTGTQYF.

The chain links TRBV27 to TRBJ1-5; no firm D call. The V end lost 2 bases, the J end lost 0 bases, and 11 bases lay between the germline ends. This CDR3 has 16 amino acids. Looked up from germline, CDR1 is MNHEY and CDR2 is SMNVEV (reference sequence). The chain's CDR3 is CASSLGAGHSNQPQHF. The CDR3 region has the DNA TGTGCCAGCAGTTTAGGCGCCGGGCATAGCAATCAGCCCCAGCATTTT.

The chain employs TRBV7-2 and TRBJ1-2; D is undetermined. Trimming took off 1 base at V and 0 bases at J, with 15 bases between the two ends. CDR1 and CDR2 (germline): SGHTA, FQGNSA. This CDR3 is built from 17 residues. The CDR3 DNA is TGTGCCAGCAGCTTAGTGTCGGGAGACGCATCTAACTATGGCTACACCTTC. This encodes CASSLVSGDASNYGYTF.

This clonotype has more than one count but fewer than ten. V usage is TRBV25-1 and J usage is TRBJ2-1; the match to TRBD1 covers 7 bases. Germline CDR1 MGHDK, CDR2 SYGVNS. Germline trimming cut 6 bases from V and 2 bases from J; bases unmatched to any gene: 7. This CDR3 has 15 amino acids. The CDR3 sequence: CASSGGQAAYNEQFF. Here the CDR3 DNA reads TGTGCCAGCAGCGGCGGACAGGCAGCCTACAATGAGCAGTTCTTC.

A few counts support this clonotype. The V and J genes are TRBV7-9 and TRBJ1-2; perhaps TRBD1 as D (6 bases). Germline assignment: CDR1 SEHNR and CDR2 FQNEAQ (reference sequence). This CDR3 comprises 11 residues. Trimming took 5 bases from V and 7 from J, leaving 8 bases between them. CDR3 sequence: CASSPDSGYTF. CDR3 bases: TGTGCCAGCAGCCCGGACAGTGGCTACACCTTC.

The chain joins TRBV12-3 or TRBV12-4 to TRBJ1-5, with 7 bases fitting TRBD1. This CDR3 has 14 residues. V lost 6 bases and J lost 2; bases outside the gene matches: 4. CDR3 residues: CASRVGTGNQPQHF. CDR3 sequence (DNA): TGTGCCAGCAGGGTCGGGACAGGCAATCAGCCCCAGCATTTT.

This chain uses TRBV6-2 or TRBV6-3 with TRBJ2-3, with 9 bases matching TRBD1. The CDR3 extends over 16 amino acids. Per germline, CDR1 MNHEY and CDR2 SVGEGT. The junction had 10 bases not matched to a gene; V was cut back by 6 bases and J by 3 bases. CDR3 nucleotide sequence: TGTGCCAGCAGCCGGACCCTCGGGACAGGGACAGATACGCAGTATTTT. Translation gives CASSRTLGTGTDTQYF.

This clonotype was counted a few times. The gene calls are TRBV7-8 and TRBJ2-5, with D maybe TRBD1 (7 bases). V lost 1 base, J lost 2 bases, and 14 bases lay in between. This CDR3 contains 16 residues. Germline V gives CDR1 SGHVS, CDR2 FQNEAQ. The CDR3 spells CASSLGGRGAQETQYF. In DNA, the CDR3 is TGTGCCAGCAGCTTAGGCGGCAGGGGGGCACAAGAGACCCAGTACTTC.

The chain carries TRBV7-6 and TRBJ2-5, with TRBD2 identical over 9 bases. J was trimmed by 2 bases and V by 1 base; bases with no gene match: 5. CDR3 size: 16 residues. Looked up from germline, CDR1 is SGHVS and CDR2 is FNYEAQ. CDR3 in DNA: TGTGCCAGCAGCTTAGGGGCGGGGGGGCCACAAGAGACCCAGTACTTC. It specifies CASSLGAGGPQETQYF.

In regard to this clonotype: One end of the junction fails to match germline, which may point to a read error. The chain couples TRBV6-1 to TRBJ2-3; D is undetermined. CDR1 and CDR2 (germline): MNHNS, SASEGT. The CDR3 contains 15 residues. The CDR3 loop is CASSATLTPSDTQYF. In nucleotides, the CDR3 is TGCGCCAGCAGCGCGACCCTGACCCCCTCAGATACGCAGTATTTT.

This clonotype came up a few times. The rearrangement joins TRBV18 to TRBJ1-2; D uncertain. The germline V gene has CDR1 KGHSH and CDR2 LQKENI. The CDR3 covers 14 residues. V dropped 0 bases and J dropped 5 bases, with 10 bases sitting between them. In nucleotides, the CDR3 is TGTGCCAGCTCACCACCGACCAGCCGATATGGCTACACCTTC. This gives the protein CASSPPTSRYGYTF.

This chain joins TRBV5-1 and TRBJ2-7; TRBD1 matches at 8 bases. The CDR3 covers 17 residues. J lost 6 bases, V lost 0 bases, and 14 bases had no gene match. The germline CDR1 and CDR2 sequences are SGHRS and YFSETQ. CDR3 region: CASSLGQGAASLFEQYF. As DNA, the CDR3 is TGCGCCAGCAGCTTGGGGCAGGGGGCGGCTTCCCTGTTCGAGCAGTACTTC.

The chain combines TRBV28 with TRBJ1-1; a weak D match, TRBD1 (6 bases). Deletions cut 3 bases from V and 5 bases from J, with 16 bases between. CDR1 is MDHEN, CDR2 SYDVKM, per germline. The CDR3 contains 15 residues. The CDR3 sequence: CASSLVSTGITEAFF. In DNA form, the CDR3 reads TGTGCCAGCAGTTTGGTCAGCACAGGGATTACTGAAGCTTTCTTT.

The chain employs TRBV3-1 and TRBJ1-5; D remains unclear. The CDR3 totals 16 residues. Germline V CDR1 and CDR2: LGHDT, YNNKEL (reference sequence). V was trimmed by 1 base and J by 8 bases, leaving 18 bases between them. The DNA for the CDR3 is TGTGCCAGCAGCCAAGCGTCAGCGCCCCCTGCGGAGCCCCAGCATTTT. Translated, it gives CASSQASAPPAEPQHF.

This clonotype was picked up a small number of times. J is TRBJ1-2 and V is TRBV15; D is undetermined. The CDR3 runs 14 residues. Germline V CDR1 and CDR2: LNHNV, YYDKDF (reference sequence). V dropped 0 bases and J dropped 8 bases, with 13 bases sitting between them. The CDR3 DNA reads TGTGCCACCAGCAGAGAACTTAGGGCAGGAGGCTACACCTTC. Translated, it gives CATSRELRAGGYTF.

This clonotype has only a few counts. CDR3 amino acids: CASSGSTGQVGQFF. Written as DNA, the CDR3 is TGTGCCAGCAGTGGCAGTACGGGTCAGGTGGGGCAGTTCTTC. This chain uses TRBV2 with TRBJ2-1; D not certain. Germline V lookup: CDR1 SNHLY, CDR2 FYNNEI. The ends were cut back, 4 bases at V and 12 bases at J, with 19 bases in the middle. The CDR3 spans 14 residues.